The rows below give T cell receptor beta chains drawn from one sample of a study of tumor-infiltrating lymphocytes in primary liver carcinoma. MiXCR, run by TCRdb on the multiplex PCR reads, gives a single entry per CDR3 protein. This table holds 70,000 to 75,000 distinct CDR3 sequences, approximately 70% found once. Material: liver tumor tissue from sampling region 4. These TCRs come from a man aged 35 to 55 with primary liver carcinoma and hepatitis B virus infection. Both conserved end residues are part of each CDR3. D genes are given only for firm matches. Not every row has a clone size; where given, it reads once, few, many or a size class.

j_call clone_size d_call v_call cdr3_nt cdr3_aa
TRBJ2-3 few . TRBV11-2 TGTGCCAGCAGCATGCTACAGGGTCGGCCAGATACGCAGTATTTT CASSMLQGRPDTQYF
TRBJ2-7 once . TRBV11-2 TGTGCCAGAAACCTCGGCGGGACTCTACCCTACGAGCAGTGCTTC CARNLGGTLPYEQCF
TRBJ2-6 . TRBD1 TRBV11-2 TGTGCCAGCAGCATGGGGGGAGACAGGGGCATTTCCCTCTCTGGGGTCAACGTCCTGACCTTC CASSMGGDRGISLSGVNVLTF
TRBJ2-1 many . TRBV10-3 TGTGCCATCGATAATCAGGGCGCTGAGCAGTTCTTC CAIDNQGAEQFF
TRBJ1-4 . . TRBV29-1 TGCGGCGTTGATCAGGGGAAGGGTGAAAAACTGTCTTTT CGVDQGKGEKLSF
TRBJ1-5 . . TRBV6-6 TGTGTCACCAGTTACTCGAAGCGGCCCCAGCATTTT CVTSYSKRPQHF
TRBJ2-1 . TRBD1 TRBV6-5 TGTGTCAGCAGCAAACAGGGGAGTTCCTACAATGAGCAGTTCTTC CVSSKQGSSYNEQFF
TRBJ2-7 many TRBD1 TRBV6-5 TGTGCCAGCAGTTACTCGAGGGCGGACAGGGCTGCCGAGCAGTACTTC CASSYSRADRAAEQYF
TRBJ2-1 once . TRBV28 TGTGCCAGCAGTTCAACCCCAGTACCGAGGCCGAATGGGCAGTTCTTC CASSSTPVPRPNGQFF
TRBJ1-5 many TRBD1 TRBV6-1 TGTGCCAGCAGCCTGACCATTCCGGGACAGCTTTATAGCAATCAGCCCCAGCATTTT CASSLTIPGQLYSNQPQHF
TRBJ1-2 . TRBD1 TRBV29-1 TGTAGCGTCGCCACCGGACAGGATTATGGCTACACCTTC CSVATGQDYGYTF
TRBJ2-7 . TRBD2 TRBV12-3/TRBV12-4 TGTGCCAGCAGCCAGTTCCCAGGACTAGCACAAATCGACGAGCAGTACTTC CASSQFPGLAQIDEQYF
TRBJ2-2 few . TRBV7-6 TGTGCCAGCAGCTCTCAGGGTTCCGGGGAGCTGTTTTTT CASSSQGSGELFF
TRBJ2-3 many TRBD1 TRBV28 TGTGCCAGCTCCTGGACAGGGGGAGCAGATACGCAGTATTTT CASSWTGGADTQYF
TRBJ1-1 . . TRBV6-5 TGTGCCAGCAGAGACACCGCGATAGTGAACACTGAAGCTTTCTTT CASRDTAIVNTEAFF
TRBJ2-4 . . TRBV24-1 TGTGCCACCTGTGAACCCGGACAAGGGGGAATTCAGTACTTC CATCEPGQGGIQYF
TRBJ2-3 many TRBD2 TRBV6-4 TGTGCCAGCAGTGATGGACTAGCGGGAGGAAGAGATACGCAGTATTTT CASSDGLAGGRDTQYF
TRBJ2-3 many . TRBV13 TGTGCCAGCAGCTTCTGGAACACAGATACGCAGTATTTT CASSFWNTDTQYF
TRBJ2-1 . . TRBV11-2 TGTGCCAGCAAAGGGACTGGCAGGAGCAATGAGCAGTTCTTC CASKGTGRSNEQFF
TRBJ1-5 many TRBD1 TRBV7-9 TGTGCCAGCAGAGGACAGGAGAATCAGCCCCAGCATTTT CASRGQENQPQHF
TRBJ1-1 . TRBD1 TRBV19 TGTGCCAGTAGCCCAGGGGACAGGAGCACTGAAGCTTCCTTT CASSPGDRSTEASF
TRBJ2-2 . . TRBV11-2 TGTGCCAGCAGTCCTGGGGCAAGGGCATGGAACATCGGGGAGCTGTTTTTT CASSPGARAWNIGELFF
TRBJ1-4 few . TRBV10-1 TGCGCCAGCAGCGACGGGCAGGGAAGACTGTTTTTT CASSDGQGRLFF
TRBJ2-6 . . TRBV29-1 TGCAGCATCTACGGCGGGTCCTCCTCTGGGGTCAACGTCCTGACTTTC CSIYGGSSSGVNVLTF
TRBJ2-3 . . TRBV30 TGTGCCTGGAGTGTACTTGGCGGGATCACAGATAAGCAGTGTTTT CAWSVLGGITDKQCF
TRBJ1-5 . TRBD1 TRBV7-9 TGTGCCGGCACCCACTCGGACAGGGAAAACCAGCCCCAGCCTTTT CAGTHSDRENQPQPF
TRBJ2-4 . . TRBV11-2 TGTGCCAGCAGCTTAGATTCGCTAGCCAAAAACATTCAGTACTTC CASSLDSLAKNIQYF
TRBJ2-5 . . TRBV11-2 TGTGCCAGCAGCTTAGTCAGTGGGGGCAGTCAAGAGACCCAGTACTTC CASSLVSGGSQETQYF
TRBJ2-5 . . TRBV6-1 TGTGCCAGCAGTGACCTCATCGGGACGGATAGAGAGACCCACTACTTC CASSDLIGTDRETHYF
TRBJ2-7 . . TRBV11-2 TGTGCAAGCAGCCTACCTGTGGGAATATCCAACGAGCAGTACTTC CASSLPVGISNEQYF
TRBJ2-6 . . TRBV11-2 TGTGCCAGCAGCTTAAGACAGGAGGGCCTCTCTGGGGCCAATGTCCTGACTTTC CASSLRQEGLSGANVLTF
TRBJ2-5 many TRBD2 TRBV20-1 TGCAGTGCTAGTCCCCGACCCCTGACTAGCGGTTGGCAAGAGACCCAGTACTTC CSASPRPLTSGWQETQYF
TRBJ2-7 . . TRBV12-3/TRBV12-4 TGTGCCAGCAGTTTACAGGTCTATGCCTACGAGCAGTACTTC CASSLQVYAYEQYF